This T cell receptor beta chain came from a study of preoperative IRX-2 immunotherapy in early breast cancer. V was shortened by 7 bases and J by 4 bases, with 20 bases between the two germline ends. The CDR3 is 17 residues long. Germline V CDR1 and CDR2: LNHDA, SQIVND (reference sequence). Repertoires were generated with immunoSEQ multiplex PCR, while TCRdb's copy carries only in-frame clones and drops some. The sample holds 20,000 to 30,000 clones, 75% to 90% seen once. Described treatment: preoperative locoregional IRX-2 cytokine immunotherapy. Preoperative locoregional IRX-2 cytokine immunotherapy was tested in the phase Ib source study.

This sequence joins TRBV19 and TRBJ2-6; D could derive from TRBD1 or TRBD2 (6 bases each). The material was tumor tissue, obtained after IRX-2 immunotherapy. The TCR comes from a human donor with breast cancer. For the CDR3, the DNA is TGTGCCAGTAACAACCTAGGGGGAGGTTCCGGGGCCAACGTCCTGACTTTC. This translates into CASNNLGGGSGANVLTF.